Here is one TCR beta chain with its context. Its antigen is unidentified. The sample comes from a study of OX40 agonist ivuxolimab in advanced cancers. Points from the study as a whole: CD8+ T cells showed, on average, more clonal expansion than CD4+ cells.

The V and J ends lost 1 base and 1 base, in that order; junction bases with no gene match: 4. CDR3 length equals 17 residues. Germline lookup yields CDR1 LGHNA and CDR2 YSLEER. The method was immunoSEQ multiplex PCR; TCRdb's version includes in-frame clones alone and lacks a portion of them. The table shows about 83,000 clones, with about 81% occurring only once. This TCR came from an adult with an advanced solid tumor such as melanoma, head and neck, liver or kidney cancer. The specimen comprised CD4+ or CD8+ T cells sorted from blood, sampled in a trial of the OX40 agonist ivuxolimab. The chain joins TRBV4-3 to TRBJ2-7; 13 nucleotides match TRBD2. CDR3 region: CASSQGLAGGGSYEQYF. The CDR3, as DNA: TGCGCCAGCAGCCAAGGACTAGCGGGAGGAGGGTCCTACGAGCAGTACTTC.